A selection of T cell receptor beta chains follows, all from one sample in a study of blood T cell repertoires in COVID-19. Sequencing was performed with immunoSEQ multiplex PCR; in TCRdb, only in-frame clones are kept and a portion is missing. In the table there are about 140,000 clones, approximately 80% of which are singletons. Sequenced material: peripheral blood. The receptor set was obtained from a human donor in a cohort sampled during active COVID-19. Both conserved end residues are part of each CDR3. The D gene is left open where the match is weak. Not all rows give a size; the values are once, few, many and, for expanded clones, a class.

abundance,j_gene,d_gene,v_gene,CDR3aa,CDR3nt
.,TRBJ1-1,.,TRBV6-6,CASSYQKGGTEAFF,TGTGCCAGCAGTTATCAAAAAGGGGGAACTGAAGCTTTCTTT
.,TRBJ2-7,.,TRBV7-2,CASSLYRTSYEQYF,TGTGCCAGCAGCTTGTATAGGACTTCCTACGAGCAGTACTTC
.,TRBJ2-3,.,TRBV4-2,CASSQQEGEGADTQYF,TGTGCCAGCAGCCAGCAAGAGGGGGAGGGGGCAGATACGCAGTATTTT
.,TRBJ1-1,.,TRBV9,CASSVRAGLNTEAFF,TGTGCCAGCAGCGTGCGGGCAGGCCTGAACACTGAAGCTTTCTTT
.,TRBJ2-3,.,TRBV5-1,CASSRDILRGTDTQYF,TGCGCCAGCAGCCGGGACATCCTCAGAGGGACAGATACGCAGTATTTT
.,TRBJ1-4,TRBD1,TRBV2,CANRGQGDEKLFF,TGTGCCAACAGGGGACAGGGAGACGAAAAACTGTTTTTT
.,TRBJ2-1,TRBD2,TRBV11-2,CASSVQTSGISYNEQFF,TGTGCCAGCAGCGTGCAGACTAGCGGGATCTCCTACAATGAGCAGTTCTTC
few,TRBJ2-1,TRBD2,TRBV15,CATSRDLLAGGNEQFF,TGTGCCACCAGCAGAGATTTACTAGCGGGAGGAAATGAGCAGTTCTTC
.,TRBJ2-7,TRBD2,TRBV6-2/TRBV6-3,CASSDAGDAEQYF,TGTGCCAGCAGTGACGCGGGAGATGCCGAGCAGTACTTC
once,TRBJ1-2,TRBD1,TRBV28,CASSPDRVYGHTF,TGTGCCAGCAGCCCTGACAGGGTATATGGCCACACCTTC
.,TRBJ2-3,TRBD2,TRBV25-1,CASSEYGTSGNWYF,TGTGCCAGCAGTGAATATGGGACTAGCGGGAATTGGTATTTT
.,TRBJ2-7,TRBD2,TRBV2,CASSGTSGRGYEQYF,TGTGCCAGCAGTGGGACTAGCGGGAGAGGCTACGAGCAGTACTTC
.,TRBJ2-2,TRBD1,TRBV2,CATSKGAHTGELFF,TGTGCCACCAGCAAGGGGGCGCATACCGGGGAGCTGTTTTTT
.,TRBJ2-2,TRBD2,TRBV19,CASSRSLALVTGELFF,TGTGCCAGTAGTAGATCACTAGCGCTGGTCACCGGGGAGCTGTTTTTT
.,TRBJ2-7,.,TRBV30,CAWSAISGNYEQYF,TGTGCCTGGAGCGCCATATCAGGCAACTACGAGCAGTACTTC
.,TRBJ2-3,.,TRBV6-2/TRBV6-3,CASSYPPGLPAGSDTQYF,TGTGCCAGCAGTTACCCCCCGGGACTTCCTGCTGGGTCAGATACGCAGTATTTT
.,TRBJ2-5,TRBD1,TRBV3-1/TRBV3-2,CASSLRPGQRQETQYF,TGTGCCAGCAGCCTAAGACCGGGACAGCGACAAGAGACCCAGTACTTC
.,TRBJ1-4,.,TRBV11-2,CASREGGAGEKLFF,TGTGCCAGCAGAGAAGGGGGGGCGGGTGAAAAACTGTTTTTT
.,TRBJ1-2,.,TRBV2,CASRAGFYGYTF,TGTGCCAGCAGAGCAGGGTTCTATGGCTACACCTTC
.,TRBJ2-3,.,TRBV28,CASSPLQGTDTQYF,TGTGCCAGCAGCCCGTTACAGGGCACAGATACGCAGTATTTT
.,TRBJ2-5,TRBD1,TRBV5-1,CASSRGPGETQYF,TGCGCCAGCAGCAGGGGGCCGGGTGAGACCCAGTACTTC
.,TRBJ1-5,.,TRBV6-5,CASVNRGSFNQPQHF,TGTGCCAGCGTGAATAGGGGGTCCTTTAATCAGCCCCAGCATTTT
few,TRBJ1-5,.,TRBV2,CASSEGGLSNQPQHF,TGTGCCAGCAGTGAAGGGGGGCTCAGCAATCAGCCCCAGCATTTT
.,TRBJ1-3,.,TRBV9,CASSVDPTVIGNTIYF,TGTGCCAGCAGCGTAGACCCAACAGTTATTGGAAACACCATATATTTT
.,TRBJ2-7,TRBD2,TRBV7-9,CASSLSGRVYEQYF,TGTGCCAGCAGCTTGTCGGGGAGGGTCTACGAGCAGTACTTC
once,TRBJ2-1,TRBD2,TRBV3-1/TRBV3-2,CASSPGVVAGGNEQFF,TGTGCCAGCAGCCCCGGAGTGGTAGCGGGGGGCAATGAGCAGTTCTTC
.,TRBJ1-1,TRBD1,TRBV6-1,CASSERGQTNTEAFF,TGTGCCAGCAGTGAAAGGGGACAGACTAACACTGAAGCTTTCTTT
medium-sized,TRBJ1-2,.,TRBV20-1,CSARRQEVYTF,TGCAGTGCTAGAAGGCAGGAGGTCTACACCTTC
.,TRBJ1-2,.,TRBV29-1,CSVQPGVAPYGYTF,TGCAGCGTCCAACCGGGGGTCGCGCCCTATGGCTACACCTTC
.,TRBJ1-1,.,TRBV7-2,CASSPGGARRGTEAFF,TGTGCCAGCAGCCCGGGGGGAGCCCGGAGAGGCACTGAAGCTTTCTTT
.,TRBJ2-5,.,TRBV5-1,CASSLFLQDPGETQYF,TGCGCCAGCAGCTTGTTTCTCCAGGACCCGGGGGAGACCCAGTACTTC
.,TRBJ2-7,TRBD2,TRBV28,CASSPTSGRPYEQYF,TGTGCCAGCAGTCCAACTAGCGGGCGTCCCTACGAGCAGTACTTC
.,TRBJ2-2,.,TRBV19,CASNPSANTGELFF,TGTGCCAGTAACCCTAGCGCGAACACCGGGGAGCTGTTTTTT
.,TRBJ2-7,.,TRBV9,CASSPRASVTYEQYF,TGTGCCAGCAGCCCGCGGGCCTCAGTGACCTACGAGCAGTACTTC
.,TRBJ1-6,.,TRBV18,CASSPGEVSNSPLHF,TGTGCCAGCTCACCCGGGGAAGTTTCAAATTCACCCCTCCACTTT